The following is a TCR beta chain sequence with its context. Antigen unknown. Repertoires were generated with immunoSEQ multiplex PCR, while TCRdb's copy carries only in-frame clones and drops some. The sample has about 60,000 clones; 87% are singletons. The data are from a study of OX40 agonist ivuxolimab in advanced cancers. Study in general: Averaging approximately 60 years in age, with a range of about 20 to 90, the cohort was about 83% male. Study-level results: The study found among the lowest clonal expansion in partial responders at 0.1-3.0 mg/kg. Among some nonresponders, normalized T-cell clonal expansion was also low.

The sample was CD4+ or CD8+ T cells sorted from blood, taken in a trial of the OX40 agonist ivuxolimab. This clonotype was obtained from an adult with an advanced solid tumor such as melanoma, head and neck, liver or kidney cancer.

The DNA of the CDR3 is TGTGCCTGGAGGTTGAGAGGGACTAACTATGGCTACACCTTC. Translating it yields CAWRLRGTNYGYTF. The rearrangement uses TRBV30 and TRBJ1-2; no clear D gene. CDR3 length: 14 amino acids. CDR1 is GTSNPN, CDR2 SVGIG, per germline (reference sequence). Trimming took 3 bases from V and 0 from J, leaving 11 bases between them.